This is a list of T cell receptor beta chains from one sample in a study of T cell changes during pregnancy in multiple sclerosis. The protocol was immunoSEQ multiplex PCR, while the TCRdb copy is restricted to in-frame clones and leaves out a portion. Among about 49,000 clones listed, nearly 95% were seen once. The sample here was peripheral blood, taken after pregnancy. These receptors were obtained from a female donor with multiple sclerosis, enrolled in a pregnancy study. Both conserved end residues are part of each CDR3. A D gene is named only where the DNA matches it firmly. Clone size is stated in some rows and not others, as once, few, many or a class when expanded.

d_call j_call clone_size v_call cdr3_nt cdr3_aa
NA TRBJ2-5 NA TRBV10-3 TGTGCCTCCGGCCGGGGGGCCCAAGAGACCCAGTACTTC CASGRGAQETQYF
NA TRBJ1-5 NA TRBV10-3 TGTGCCATCAGTGAGTCCCGGACAGCAAATCAGCCCCAGCATTTT CAISESRTANQPQHF
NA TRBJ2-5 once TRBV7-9 TGTGCCAGCAGCTTTCAGAGGTACCAAGAGACCCAGTACTTC CASSFQRYQETQYF
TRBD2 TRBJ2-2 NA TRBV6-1 TGTGCCAGCAGTCCGGCGGGGGGGGGCTTTGGGGAGCTGTTTTTT CASSPAGGGFGELFF
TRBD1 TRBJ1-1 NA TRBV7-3 TGTGCCAGCAGCCCCCAGACAGGGGAAGCTTTCTTT CASSPQTGEAFF
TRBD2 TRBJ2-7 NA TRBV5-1 TGCGCCAGCAGCTTGCCTAGCGGCTCCTACGAGCAGTACTTC CASSLPSGSYEQYF
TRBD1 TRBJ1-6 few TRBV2 TGTGCCACAAAGGGGACAGGGAGTTCACCCCTCCACTTT CATKGTGSSPLHF
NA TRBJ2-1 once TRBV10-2 TGCGCCAGCACCCCCGTGGGACGGGGGGCCTCCTCCTACAATGAGCAGTTCTTC CASTPVGRGASSYNEQFF
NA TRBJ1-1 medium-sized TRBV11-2 TGTGCCAGCAGCGCAAGTCTGGGGGGTAACACTGAAGCTTTCTTT CASSASLGGNTEAFF
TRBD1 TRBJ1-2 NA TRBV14 TGTGCCAGCAGCCAAGTTGGCGGGACAGCCTATGGCTACACCTTC CASSQVGGTAYGYTF
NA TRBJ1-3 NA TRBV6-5 TGTGCCAGCAGTTATGGGGGGGAGGTTGGAAACACCATATATTTT CASSYGGEVGNTIYF
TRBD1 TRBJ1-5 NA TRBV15 TGTGCCACCAGGGCGACAGGGGATTATAGCAATCAGCCCCAGCATTTT CATRATGDYSNQPQHF
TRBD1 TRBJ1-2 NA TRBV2 TGTGCCAGCAGTCCTGGACAGGGGGCGAGGGATGGCTACACCTTC CASSPGQGARDGYTF
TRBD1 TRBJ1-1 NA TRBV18 TGTGCCAGCTCACCACCTAAAGACAGGGGGAACACTGAAGCTTTCTTT CASSPPKDRGNTEAFF
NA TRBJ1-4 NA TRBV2 TGTGCCAGCAGTGTAGGGGCAACTAATGAAAAACTGTTTTTT CASSVGATNEKLFF
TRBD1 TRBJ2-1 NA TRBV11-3 TGTGCCAGCAGCTCATATCCCGGGACAGGGATAGAGGAGCAGTTCTTC CASSSYPGTGIEEQFF
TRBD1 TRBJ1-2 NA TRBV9 TGTGCCAGCAGCGTCCTCACAGGGGGCGCGACTAACTATGGCTACACCTTC CASSVLTGGATNYGYTF
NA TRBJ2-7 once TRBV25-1 TGTGCCTCCAGCCGGACGGGAAGTGGGTACGAGCAGTACTTC CASSRTGSGYEQYF
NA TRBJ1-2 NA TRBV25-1 TGTGCCAGCAGTGAATACAGGGAAGGTGGCTACACCTTC CASSEYREGGYTF
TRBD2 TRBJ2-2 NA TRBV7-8 TGTGCCAGCAGCTTACAGAGGCGGACTAGAGCGGGGGAGCTGTTTTTT CASSLQRRTRAGELFF
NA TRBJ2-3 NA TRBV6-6 TGTGCCAGCAGACATAGACAGGACCTCACAGATACGCAGTATTTT CASRHRQDLTDTQYF
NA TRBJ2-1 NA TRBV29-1 TGCAGCGTTGCGCTGGCAGCCTACAATGAGCAGTTCTTC CSVALAAYNEQFF
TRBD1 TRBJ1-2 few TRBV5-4 TGTGCCAGCAGCCCAGGGGGCGCAGGCTATGGCTACACCTTC CASSPGGAGYGYTF
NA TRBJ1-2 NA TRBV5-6 TGTGCCAGCAGCTTGTGGGCAGGGTCGGATGGCTACACCTTC CASSLWAGSDGYTF
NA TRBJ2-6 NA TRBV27 TGTGCCAGCAGTTTGAGTGGGGCCAACGTCCTGACTTTC CASSLSGANVLTF
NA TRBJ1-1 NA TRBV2 TGTGCCAGCCTAGAGGGGAGGGGGTCGAACACTGAAGCTTTCTTT CASLEGRGSNTEAFF